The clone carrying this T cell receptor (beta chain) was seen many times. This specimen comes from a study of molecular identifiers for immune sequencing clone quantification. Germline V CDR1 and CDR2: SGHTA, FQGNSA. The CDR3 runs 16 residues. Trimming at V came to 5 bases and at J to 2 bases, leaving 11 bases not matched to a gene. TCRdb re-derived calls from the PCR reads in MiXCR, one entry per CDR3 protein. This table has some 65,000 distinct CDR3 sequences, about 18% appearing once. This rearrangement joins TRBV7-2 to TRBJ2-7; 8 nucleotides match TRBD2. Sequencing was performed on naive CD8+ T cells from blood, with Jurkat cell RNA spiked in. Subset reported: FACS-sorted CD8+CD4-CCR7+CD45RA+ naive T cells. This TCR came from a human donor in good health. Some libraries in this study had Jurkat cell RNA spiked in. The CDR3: CASSQTPGTRTYEQYF. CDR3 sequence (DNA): TGTGCCAGCAGCCAGACCCCCGGGACTAGAACCTACGAGCAGTACTTC. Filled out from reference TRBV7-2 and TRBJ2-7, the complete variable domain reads GAGVSQSPSNKVTEKGKDVELRCDPISGHTALYWYRQSLGQGLEFLIYFQGNSAPDKSGLPSDRFSAERTGGSVSTLTIQRTQQEDSAVYLCASSQTPGTRTYEQYFGPGTRLTVT.